This T cell receptor beta chain was identified in a study of blood T cell repertoires in COVID-19. Whole-study context: The origin of the acute and convalescent COVID-19 samples was the United States, Italy and Spain. Sources were T cells, B-cell-depleted T cells, or PBMCs; the material itself was cDNA or gDNA.

Germline V gene data show CDR1 as SEHNR and CDR2 as FQNEAQ (reference sequence). V shed 3 bases and J shed 2 bases, with 8 bases lying between them. The CDR3 loop spans 14 amino acids. Study processing details: Reference gene primer amplification gave nucleated cell count estimates. Assay used: immunoSEQ multiplex PCR; TCRdb lists only in-frame clones, some missing. Clone size and the V and J calls come from that table; the DNA yielded D and trimming. The sample has over 300,000 clones; roughly nine tenths are singletons. V usage is TRBV7-9 and J usage is TRBJ2-1; a possible D gene is TRBD2 (6 bases). The source material was peripheral blood. This TCR came from a middle-aged man with acute or convalescent COVID-19. The CDR3 here is CASSFGGAYNEQFF. DNA of the CDR3: TGTGCCAGCAGCTTCGGCGGGGCCTACAATGAGCAGTTCTTC.